One sample yielded the 28 T cell receptor beta chains listed below, sequenced in a study. Each CDR3 protein is one row after TCRdb ran MiXCR on the 5' RACE reads. The sample lists roughly 8,100 distinct CDR3 sequences; about 47% were seen once. Material for sequencing was memory CD4+ T cells sorted from a lymph node. Subset of the sample: memory CD4+ T cells, CD4+CD45RO+CD25-. These receptors were obtained from a female donor with breast cancer.

This clonotype was observed a handful of times. The genes are TRBV11-1 and TRBJ2-7; D unresolved. The V end was cut by 5 bases, the J end by 6 bases, with 11 bases between. The CDR3 loop spans 12 amino acids. Germline V gives CDR1 SGHAT, CDR2 FQDESV (reference sequence). The DNA for the CDR3 is TGTGCCAGCAGCCGCCACGCTGGCGAGCAGTACTTC. Translating it yields CASSRHAGEQYF.

The chain carries TRBV6-2 or TRBV6-3 and TRBJ2-1, with TRBD2 matching 7 bases. Germline values: CDR1 MNHEY, CDR2 SVGEGT. This CDR3 is 15 amino acids long. V lost 6 bases to trimming and J lost 6 bases; unmatched junction nucleotides: 11. In DNA form, the CDR3 reads TGTGCCAGCAGCCCCGGACTAGTAGGGATCAATGAGCAGTTCTTC. Amino acid sequence: CASSPGLVGINEQFF.

A single count supports this clonotype. The conserved phenylalanine or tryptophan is not found at the CDR3 terminus, so this likely reflects a read error. This chain uses TRBV12-3 or TRBV12-4 with TRBJ1-1; tentative D call: TRBD1 (6 bases). The CDR3 runs 14 residues. The V end was cut by 6 bases, the J end by 1 base, with 12 bases between. The CDR3 loop is CASRVGHQNTEAFL. CDR3 nucleotide sequence: TGTGCCAGCAGAGTGGGACACCAGAACACTGAAGCTTTCTTG.

A note on this clonotype: One junction end disagrees with the germline gene, perhaps due to a read error. CDR3 region: CASSQDRDLNEKLFF. Written as DNA, the CDR3 is TGTGCCAGCAGCCAAGATCGGGACCTGAATGAAAAGCTGTTTTTT. V is TRBV3-1 and J is TRBJ1-4; a possible D gene is TRBD1 (5 bases). The CDR3 has 15 residues. Germline V gene lookup returns CDR1 LGHDT and CDR2 YNNKEL (reference sequence). The full variable domain, with the rest looked up from reference TRBV3-1 and TRBJ1-4, is DTAVSQTPKYLVTQMGNDKSIKCEQNLGHDTMYWYKQDSKKFLKIMFSYNNKELIINETVPNRFSPKSPDKAHLNLHINSLELGDSAVYFCASSQDRDLNEKLFFGSGTQLSVL.

This clonotype was counted between two and nine times. The chain employs TRBV4-3 and TRBJ2-1; D remains unclear. The CDR3 is made up of 14 amino acids. The ends were cut back, 0 bases at V and 4 bases at J, with 7 bases in the middle. Germline V CDR1 and CDR2: LGHNA, YSLEER. CDR3 coding DNA: TGCGCCAGCAGCCAAGAGTTCGGTTACAATGAGCAGTTCTTC. It encodes CASSQEFGYNEQFF.

This clonotype was counted between two and nine times. The CDR3 DNA reads as TGCGCCAGCAGCCAAGAGTCTAGCTCCTACAATGAGCAGTTCTTC. Translation: CASSQESSSYNEQFF. V gene TRBV4-3 combines with J gene TRBJ2-1; D remains ambiguous. The CDR3 is 15 residues long. V lost 0 bases, J lost 0 bases, and 6 bases lay in between. Germline values: CDR1 LGHNA, CDR2 YSLEER.

The genes are TRBV6-5 and TRBJ1-1, with a weak D call TRBD1 (5 bases). CDR3 length equals 14 residues. Trimming took 6 bases from V and 1 from J, leaving 12 bases between them. In germline, CDR1 is MNHEY, CDR2 SVGAGI. The CDR3 loop reads CASSLKQGNTEAFF. DNA of the CDR3: TGTGCCAGCAGCCTCAAGCAGGGGAACACTGAAGCTTTCTTT.

The CDR3 coding sequence is TGCGCCAGCAGGGGACACCTGAACACCGGGGAGCTGTTTTTT. It is translated as CASRGHLNTGELFF. The genes are TRBV5-1 and TRBJ2-2; the D gene is possibly TRBD1 (6 bases). The CDR3 is 14 amino acids. Germline V lookup: CDR1 SGHRS, CDR2 YFSETQ. V was shortened by 5 bases and J by 1 base, with 9 bases between the two germline ends.

This clonotype has a handful of counts. The rearrangement uses TRBV5-6 and TRBJ2-5; D is ambiguous. Germline lookup yields CDR1 SGHDT and CDR2 YYEEEE. V was shortened by 2 bases and J by 1 base, with 3 bases between the two germline ends. The CDR3 has 12 amino acids. The CDR3 DNA is TGTGCCAGCAGCTTCTTCCAAGAGACCCAGTACTTC. It encodes CASSFFQETQYF.

The V gene is TRBV6-5, the J gene TRBJ2-6; possibly TRBD1 for D (5 bases). Germline V gives CDR1 MNHEY, CDR2 SVGAGI. CDR3 size: 15 residues. V was pared by 4 bases and J by 2 bases, with 9 bases between. The CDR3 is CASSFSRAGANVLTF. CDR3 DNA: TGTGCCAGCAGTTTCTCCAGGGCTGGGGCCAACGTCCTGACTTTC.

The rearrangement links TRBV20-1 to TRBJ1-1, with unresolved D. The germline gives CDR1 DFQATT, CDR2 SNEGSKA (reference sequence). CDR3 length: 10 amino acids. The CDR3 nucleotides are TGCAGGGCGATTTACACTGAAGCTTTCTTT. Encoded protein: CRAIYTEAFF.

The rearrangement joins TRBV5-1 to TRBJ2-1, with D unclear. The CDR3 extends over 13 amino acids. Germline lookup yields CDR1 SGHRS and CDR2 YFSETQ. Trimming removed 0 bases at V and 6 bases at J, with 7 bases between. DNA for the CDR3: TGCGCCAGCAGCTTGGACAGACTCAATGAGCAGTTCTTC. Its protein product is CASSLDRLNEQFF.

The V call is TRBV6-2 or TRBV6-3, the J call TRBJ1-1; D unclear. Germline lookup yields CDR1 MNHEY and CDR2 SVGEGT. The CDR3 extends over 13 amino acids. V was cut by 4 bases and J by 10 bases, with 16 bases left in between. Written as DNA, the CDR3 is TGTGCCAGCAGTTCCCCGTATCCCCAGAGAGCTTTCTTT. As protein: CASSSPYPQRAFF.

This chain joins TRBV11-1 and TRBJ2-3; tentative D call: TRBD2 (7 bases). This CDR3 has 16 amino acids. Between the trimmed V and J ends, which lost 5 bases and 6 bases, there was a span of 21 bases. Germline loops: CDR1 SGHAT, CDR2 FQDESV (reference sequence). CDR3 residues: CASSPTSPHDRDTQYF. CDR3 DNA: TGTGCCAGCAGCCCGACTAGCCCGCACGACAGGGATACGCAGTATTTT.

The chain recombines TRBV2 with TRBJ2-4, with a weak D call TRBD2 (6 bases). V lost 8 bases, J lost 9 bases, and 11 bases lay in between. There are 11 residues in the CDR3. Looked up from germline, CDR1 is SNHLY and CDR2 is FYNNEI. The CDR3 here is CASAGEAIQYF. In DNA, the CDR3 is TGTGCCAGCGCCGGGGAGGCCATTCAGTACTTC.

This clonotype was observed a handful of times. CDR3 sequence: CSVEDQAYEQYF. The CDR3 nucleotides are TGCAGCGTTGAAGATCAGGCCTACGAGCAGTACTTC. The chain joins TRBV29-1 to TRBJ2-7, with D unclear. This CDR3 contains 12 residues. V was shortened by 0 bases and J by 2 bases, with 5 bases between the two germline ends. Germline V CDR1 and CDR2: SQVTM, ANQGSEA.

The J gene is TRBJ1-5, the V gene TRBV12-3 or TRBV12-4; D is unclear. Trimming took off 0 bases at V and 11 bases at J, with 8 bases between the two ends. The CDR3 has 12 residues. The CDR3, as DNA: TGTGCCAGCAGTTTAGCGGATCTGGCCCAGCATTTT. Translated: CASSLADLAQHF.

This clonotype showed up just a few times. The chain uses TRBV30 and TRBJ1-2; tentative D call: TRBD1 (5 bases). V lost 1 base and J lost 4, with 16 bases in between. This CDR3 contains 15 residues. Germline CDR1 reads GTSNPN; CDR2 reads SVGIG (reference sequence). CDR3 DNA: TGTGCCTGGAGTGGTGGTTGGGGCACCCTCTATGGCTACACCTTC. It codes for CAWSGGWGTLYGYTF.

The chain is built from TRBV29-1 and TRBJ1-1; perhaps TRBD1 as D (5 bases). The germline V and J ends were trimmed by 7 bases and 1 base, with 13 bases remaining between them. CDR1 is SQVTM, CDR2 ANQGSEA, per germline. The CDR3 consists of 13 residues. This chain's CDR3 is CSGRAGGNTEAFF. CDR3 nucleotides: TGCAGCGGTAGAGCTGGGGGGAACACTGAAGCTTTCTTT.

This rearrangement joins TRBV2 to TRBJ2-5, with TRBD2 as a possible D gene (6 bases). The V gene's germline CDR1 is SNHLY and CDR2 FYNNEI. There are 14 residues in the CDR3. The CDR3 region has the DNA TGTGTCACGGGGGACTGGGGCGGTGCAGAGACCCAGTACTTC. It translates to CVTGDWGGAETQYF.

V gene TRBV20-1 combines with J gene TRBJ1-5; no definite D call. The germline V and J ends were trimmed by 6 bases and 8 bases, with 14 bases remaining between them. CDR3 length: 12 amino acids. CDR1 is DFQATT, CDR2 SNEGSKA, per germline (reference sequence). This CDR3 is CSATGVSKPQHF. CDR3 nucleotides: TGCAGTGCGACCGGGGTATCCAAGCCCCAGCATTTT.

About this clonotype itself: A much larger clone differs by one base, so this may be a read error. The J gene is TRBJ1-5, the V gene TRBV12-3 or TRBV12-4, with unresolved D. V was shortened by 1 base and J by 0 bases, with 10 bases between the two germline ends. The CDR3 spans 16 residues. The CDR3 nucleotides are TGTGCCAGCAGTTTAGAGAGCGGTTTTAGCAATCAGCCCCAGCATTTT. This encodes CASSLESGFSNQPQHF.

The sample holds one count of this clonotype. The chain has TRBV18 and TRBJ1-1; 10 bases line up with TRBD1. Germline-derived CDR1 and CDR2 are KGHSH and LQKENI. J lost 3 bases, V lost 6 bases, and 7 bases had no gene match. The CDR3 runs 15 residues. The CDR3 bases are TGTGCCAGCTCGCGCCCGGACAGGGGGGACACTGAAGCTTTCTTT. Its translation: CASSRPDRGDTEAFF.

The rearrangement links TRBV6-2 or TRBV6-3 to TRBJ1-1; D uncertain. The CDR3 extends over 12 amino acids. The V gene lost 9 bases and the J gene lost 2 bases, with 10 bases spanning the gap. Germline values: CDR1 MNHEY, CDR2 SVGEGT. The CDR3: CASLTGNTEAFF. DNA for the CDR3: TGTGCCAGTTTGACGGGCAACACTGAAGCTTTCTTT.

V is TRBV20-1 and J is TRBJ1-2, with 9 positions matching TRBD1. CDR3 size: 13 residues. Germline values: CDR1 DFQATT, CDR2 SNEGSKA (reference sequence). V was clipped by 4 bases and J by 4 bases; unmatched bases: 4. CDR3 nucleotides: TGCAGTGCTACTATGACAGGGGGCTATGGCTACACCTTC. Translation: CSATMTGGYGYTF.

The J gene is TRBJ1-2, the V gene TRBV9; D unresolved. The V gene lost 3 bases and the J gene lost 5 bases, with 17 bases spanning the gap. From germline, CDR1 is SGDLS and CDR2 YYNGEE. This CDR3 spans 15 amino acids. CDR3 bases: TGTGCCAGCAGCGCCCGGGAGGACGGTACATATGGCTACACCTTC. This gives the protein CASSAREDGTYGYTF. Full variable domain (remainder filled in from reference TRBV9 and TRBJ1-2): DSGVTQTPKHLITATGQRVTLRCSPRSGDLSVYWYQQSLDQGLQFLIQYYNGEERAKGNILERFSAQQFPDLHSELNLSSLELGDSALYFCASSAREDGTYGYTFGSGTRLTVV.

The V call is TRBV5-1, the J call TRBJ2-1; a possible D gene is TRBD1 (6 bases). V was clipped by 4 bases and J by 8 bases, with 10 bases between them. The CDR3 contains 12 residues. Germline lookup yields CDR1 SGHRS and CDR2 YFSETQ. The CDR3 here is CASSITGYEQFF. The CDR3 DNA sequence: TGCGCCAGCAGCATCACAGGGTATGAGCAGTTCTTC.

A remark on this clonotype: The CDR3 end shows no conserved phenylalanine or tryptophan, and so a read error is likely. V is TRBV4-2 and J is TRBJ1-2, with D unclear. CDR3 length: 13 residues. Trimming took off 0 bases at V and 4 bases at J, with 6 bases between the two ends. Looked up from germline, CDR1 is LGHNA and CDR2 is YNFKEQ. The CDR3 sequence is CASSQERVYGYTL. The CDR3 DNA follows: TGTGCCAGCAGCCAAGAGCGGGTCTATGGCTACACCCTC.